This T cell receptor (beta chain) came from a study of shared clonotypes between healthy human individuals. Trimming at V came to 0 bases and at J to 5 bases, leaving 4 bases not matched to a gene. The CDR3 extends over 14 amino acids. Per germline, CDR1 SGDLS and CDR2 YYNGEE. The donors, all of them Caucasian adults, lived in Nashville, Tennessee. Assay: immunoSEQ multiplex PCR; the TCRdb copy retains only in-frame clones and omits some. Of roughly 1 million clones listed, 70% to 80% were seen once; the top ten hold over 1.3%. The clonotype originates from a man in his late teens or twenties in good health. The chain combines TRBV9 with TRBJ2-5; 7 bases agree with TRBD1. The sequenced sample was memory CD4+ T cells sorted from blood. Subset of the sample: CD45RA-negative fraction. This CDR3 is CASSVGGGWETQYF. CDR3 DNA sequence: TGTGCCAGCAGCGTAGGAGGGGGCTGGGAGACCCAGTACTTC.